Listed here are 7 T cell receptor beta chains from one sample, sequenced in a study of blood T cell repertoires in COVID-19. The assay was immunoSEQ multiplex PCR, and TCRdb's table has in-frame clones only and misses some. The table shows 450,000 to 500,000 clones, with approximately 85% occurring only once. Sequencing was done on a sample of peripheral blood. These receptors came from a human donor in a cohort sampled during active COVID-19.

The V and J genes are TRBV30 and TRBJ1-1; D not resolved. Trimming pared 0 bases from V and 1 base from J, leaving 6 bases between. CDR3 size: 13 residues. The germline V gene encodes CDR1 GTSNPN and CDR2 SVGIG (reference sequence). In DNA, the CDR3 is TGTGCCTGGAGTGTACAGCCGAACACTGAAGCTTTCTTT. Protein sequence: CAWSVQPNTEAFF. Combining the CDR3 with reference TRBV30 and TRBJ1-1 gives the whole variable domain SQTIHQWPATLVQPVGSPLSLECTVEGTSNPNLYWYRQAAGRGLQLLFYSVGIGQISSEVPQNLSASRPQDRQFILSSKKLLLSDSGFYLCAWSVQPNTEAFFGQGTRLTVV.

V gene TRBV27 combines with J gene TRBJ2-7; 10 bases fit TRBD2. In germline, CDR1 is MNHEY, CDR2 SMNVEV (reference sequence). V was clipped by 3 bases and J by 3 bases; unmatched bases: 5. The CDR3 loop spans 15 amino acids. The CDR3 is CASSFMGTSDYEQYF. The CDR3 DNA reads TGTGCCAGCAGTTTTATGGGGACTAGCGACTACGAGCAGTACTTC.

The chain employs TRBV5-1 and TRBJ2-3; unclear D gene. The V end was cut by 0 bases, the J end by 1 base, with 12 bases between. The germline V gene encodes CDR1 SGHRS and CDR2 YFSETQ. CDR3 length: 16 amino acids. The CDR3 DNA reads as TGCGCCAGCAGCTTGGCCCCCTTCGGTGGCACAGATACGCAGTATTTT. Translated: CASSLAPFGGTDTQYF.

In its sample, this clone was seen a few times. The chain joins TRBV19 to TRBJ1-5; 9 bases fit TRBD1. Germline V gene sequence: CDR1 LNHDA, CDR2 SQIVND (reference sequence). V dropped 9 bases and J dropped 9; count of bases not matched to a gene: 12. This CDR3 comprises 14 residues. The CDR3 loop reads CASYPGQGRGPQHF. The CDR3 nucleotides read TGTGCCAGCTACCCGGGACAGGGCCGGGGGCCCCAGCATTTT. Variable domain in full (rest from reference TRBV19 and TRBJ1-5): DGGITQSPKYLFRKEGQNVTLSCEQNLNHDAMYWYRQDPGQGLRLIYYSQIVNDFQKGDIAEGYSVSREKKESFPLTVTSAQKNPTAFYLCASYPGQGRGPQHFGDGTRLSIL.

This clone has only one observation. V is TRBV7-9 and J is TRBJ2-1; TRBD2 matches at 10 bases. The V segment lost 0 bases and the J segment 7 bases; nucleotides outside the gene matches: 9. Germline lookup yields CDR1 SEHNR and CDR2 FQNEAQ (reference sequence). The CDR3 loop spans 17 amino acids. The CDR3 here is CASSLASSSGSSNEQFF. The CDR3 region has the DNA TGTGCCAGCAGCTTAGCGTCGTCTAGCGGGAGCTCTAATGAGCAGTTCTTC.

The chain's CDR3 is CASSQGQGAVNTEAFF. The DNA for the CDR3 is TGTGCCAGCTCACAGGGACAGGGAGCCGTGAACACTGAAGCTTTCTTT. The V and J genes are TRBV18 and TRBJ1-1; 9 bases align to TRBD1. The CDR3 sequence is 16 residues long. Per germline, CDR1 KGHSH and CDR2 LQKENI. After removal of 4 bases from V and 0 bases from J, the junction contained 6 bases not matched to a gene.

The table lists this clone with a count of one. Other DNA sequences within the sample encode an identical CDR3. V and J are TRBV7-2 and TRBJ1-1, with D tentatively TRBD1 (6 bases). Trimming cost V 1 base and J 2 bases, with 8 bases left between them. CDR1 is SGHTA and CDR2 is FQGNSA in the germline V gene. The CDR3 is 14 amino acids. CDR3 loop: CASSLGTANTEAFF. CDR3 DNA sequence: TGTGCCAGCAGCTTAGGGACAGCAAACACTGAAGCTTTCTTT.